This T cell receptor beta chain was observed in a study of T cell repertoires in cytomegalovirus infection (dated by TCRdb to between 2019 and 2020). Looking at the study overall: The HLA type of each donor mattered for the analysis, because public TCR beta signatures pointed to carriage of CMV infection along with the matching HLA type.

The cysteine opens and the phenylalanine closes a CDR3 of 16 amino acids. The entry retains the CDR3 DNA only, 48 bases that are in frame from base 1. V sheds 1 base and J sheds 1 base, leaving 13 bases between their ends. Sequenced using an Illumina HiSeq 1500. TCRdb trimmed public reads at Q25 via fastp, called clones via MiXCR and kept in-frame beta chains. Identical CDR3 protein sequences are pooled into one entry, listed with their most common genes and DNA. The sample has around 440,000 distinct CDR3 sequences on record, approximately 10% of them singletons. The ten most abundant clones make up roughly 10% of the sample. This clonotype came up many times. Its antigen remains unidentified. It has no much larger one-base neighbor in the sample; base qualities were not kept. The paper's findings and limits, for the study overall: In both this cohort and an independent roughly 330-donor cohort, the cumulative frequency of public TCR beta family members distinguished carriers of CMV infection plus the relevant HLA type. The ex vivo response was dominated by HLA-C-restricted CMV-specific TCR beta clonotypes, which also provided the single most frequent clonotype in two of eight donors.

What was sequenced was PBMCs. This receptor was obtained from a human donor in good health (CMV status not recorded). Some clones in this sample may be carry-over from other donors' samples. The rearrangement joined TRBV12-3 or TRBV12-4 to TRBJ1-1; the D segment could be TRBD1, given 5 matching bases. The CDR3 is CASSLGWVQGNTEAFF. The sequence in DNA is TGTGCCAGCAGTTTAGGATGGGTGCAGGGGAACACTGAAGCTTTCTTT.